The clone carrying this T cell receptor (beta chain) has just one count. Its specificity is not known. The entry originates in a study of Tregs in tolerant kidney transplant recipients. Findings of the study overall: Some patients' samples used different primers over time, so nucleotide sequences weren't comparable. This study did not directly address biological reproducibility. Validation in larger populations is needed because few patients were studied.

The protocol was immunoSEQ multiplex PCR, while the TCRdb copy is restricted to in-frame clones and leaves out a portion. The sample carries over 70,000 clones, more than 85% recorded once. Related graft donors supplied nonmyeloablative bone marrow transplants, and mixed chimerism was transient. Thawed PBMCs were FACS-sorted into unstimulated CD4+CD25+CD127- regulatory T cells, CD4+CD25- non-regulatory cells, CD4 and CD8 cells. This CDR3 has 17 amino acids. Trimming cost V 1 base and J 5 bases, with 18 bases left between them. Germline V CDR1 and CDR2: MGHRA, YSYEKL. V is TRBV4-1 and J is TRBJ2-1; D is undetermined. The TCR sequence derives from a human patient who received a combined kidney and bone marrow transplant. The graft donor may account for some of the T cells. Material: CD4+ T cells from blood (PBMCs), obtained 24 months after the transplant. The CDR3, as DNA: TGCGCCAGCAGCCAAGCCCAACGAGTTACCACTGACAATGAGCAGTTCTTC. Encoded protein: CASSQAQRVTTDNEQFF.